This T cell receptor beta chain was identified in a study of T cell responses to AZD1222 COVID-19 vaccine. Whole-study findings and limits: All repertoire sampling was performed exclusively after the peak T cell response. The sample set comprised mostly white British donors with more females, and clonal diversity was possibly underestimated.

Germline V lookup: CDR1 MGHRA, CDR2 YSYEKL. The CDR3 sequence is 17 residues long. The V end was cut by 1 base, the J end by 4 bases, with 20 bases between. Some clones are missing from TCRdb's copy, which holds only in-frame ones; the method was immunoSEQ multiplex PCR. Among 65,000 to 85,000 clones, about four fifths were seen once, and the ten largest hold about an eighth. Comment on this clone: Antigen specificity is unknown.

The sample here was peripheral blood, taken 28 days after the second AZD1222 dose. The J gene is TRBJ2-7, the V gene TRBV4-1, with a possible D match to TRBD2 (6 bases). The origin of this receptor is an adult who received the AZD1222 COVID-19 vaccine. The CDR3, as DNA: TGCGCCAGCAGCCAAGGATGGGGGGATCGGAACGCTTACGAGCAGTACTTC. Translated: CASSQGWGDRNAYEQYF.